There are a few counts of the clone carrying this T cell receptor beta chain. The antigen remains undetermined. Naive, central memory, regulatory and stem cell-like memory cells within the CD4+ compartment were sorted using CD45RO/CCR7/CD25/CD127/CD95/CD27. Since all of the isolated RNA was reverse transcribed, expressed TCRB transcripts were what got sequenced. Naive, central memory and regulatory T cell samples averaged about 3.57 million reads. Generated by immunoSEQ multiplex PCR, the TCRdb table keeps only in-frame clones and is missing some. The top ten clones hold under 0.55% of a sample with about 150,000 clones, approximately 8% of them seen once. The data are from a study of beta chain features in type 1 diabetes. Study-wide background: No age, gender or cell yield differences were seen between patients and healthy donors. General study findings and limits: Whether TCRB rearrangement is influenced by HLA type was left unresolved in this analysis. TCRB CDR3s from Type 1 diabetes patients were moderately but significantly shorter in all four CD4+ subsets.

V lost 5 bases, J lost 0 bases, and 14 bases lay in between. Germline V gene data show CDR1 as SGHVS and CDR2 as FQNEAQ. The length of the CDR3 is 16 residues. Source material: central memory CD4+ T cells from blood. This clonotype was sampled from a young man with type 1 diabetes. The chain has TRBV7-8 and TRBJ1-3; the D is unclear. In DNA form, the CDR3 reads TGTGCCAGCAGCCTCCGGCCTGACAACTCTGGAAACACCATATATTTT. Protein sequence: CASSLRPDNSGNTIYF. The whole variable domain, remainder taken from reference TRBV7-8 and TRBJ1-3, is GAGVSQSPRYKVAKRGQDVALRCDPISGHVSLFWYQQALGQGPEFLTYFQNEAQLDKSGLPSDRFFAERPEGSVSTLKIQRTQQEDSAVYLCASSLRPDNSGNTIYFGEGSWLTVV.